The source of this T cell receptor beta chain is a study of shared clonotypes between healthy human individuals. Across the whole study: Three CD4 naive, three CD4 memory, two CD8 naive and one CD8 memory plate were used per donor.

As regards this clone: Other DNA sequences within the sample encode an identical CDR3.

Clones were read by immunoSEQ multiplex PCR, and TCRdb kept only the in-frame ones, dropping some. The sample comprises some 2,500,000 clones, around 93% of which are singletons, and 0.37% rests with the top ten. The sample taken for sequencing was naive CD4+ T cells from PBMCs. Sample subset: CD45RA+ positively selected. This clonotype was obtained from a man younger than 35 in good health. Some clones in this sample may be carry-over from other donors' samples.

In nucleotides, the CDR3 is TGCGCCAGCAGCCTGGGGCAGGGAAGTGAAAAACTGTTTTTT. Protein sequence: CASSLGQGSEKLFF. The chain carries TRBV5-1 and TRBJ1-4; perhaps TRBD1 as D (5 bases). The CDR3 sequence is 14 residues long. Trimming took 4 bases from V and 7 from J, leaving 14 bases between them. CDR1 and CDR2 (germline): SGHRS, YFSETQ.